Each of the 27 T cell receptor beta chains below was sequenced from the same sample in a study of identical twins. Each CDR3 protein gets one entry after TCRdb re-called the 5' RACE reads with MiXCR. Seen here are some 790,000 distinct CDR3 sequences, about 18% observed once, and the top ten hold around 13%. These sequences were also reported in another study, on T cells expressing NK-cell markers.

The sequencing input was PBMCs. All receptors derive from a woman between 18 and 30 years old in good health.

The chain carries TRBV20-1 and TRBJ2-1, with TRBD2 matching 7 bases. The length of the CDR3 is 16 residues. V lost 0 bases, J lost 3 bases, and 8 bases stayed unmatched. Germline lookup yields CDR1 DFQATT and CDR2 SNEGSKA (reference sequence). This chain's CDR3 is CSARDWEASGYNEQFF. CDR3 coding DNA: TGCAGTGCTAGAGATTGGGAGGCTAGCGGCTACAATGAGCAGTTCTTC.

This clonotype was recorded a few times. This rearrangement joins TRBV12-3 or TRBV12-4 to TRBJ2-7, with 12 bases that match TRBD2. Trimming cost V 8 bases and J 4 bases; bases outside gene matches: 6. This CDR3 has 14 amino acids. CDR3 sequence reads: CASAYTSGRYEQYF. The CDR3 DNA reads TGTGCCAGCGCCTACACTAGCGGGAGGTACGAGCAGTACTTC.

The V call is TRBV4-1, the J call TRBJ2-1; perhaps TRBD1 as D (5 bases). The CDR3 sequence is 14 residues long. CDR1 is MGHRA and CDR2 is YSYEKL in the germline V gene. V lost 1 base to trimming and J lost 8 bases, with 12 bases between them. The CDR3 region is CASSQAAGKDEQFF. The CDR3 DNA sequence: TGCGCCAGCAGCCAAGCGGCAGGGAAGGATGAGCAGTTCTTC.

This sequence joins TRBV24-1 and TRBJ2-5; no clear D gene. The V gene lost 9 bases and the J gene lost 8 bases, with 15 bases spanning the gap. The CDR3 covers 12 residues. Germline CDR1 is KGHDR and CDR2 is SFDVKD. CDR3 sequence reads: CATQSDLGTQYF. CDR3 bases: TGTGCCACCCAGTCGGATTTGGGTACCCAGTACTTC.

This clonotype was observed a few times. The chain joins TRBV12-3 or TRBV12-4 to TRBJ1-1; TRBD1 aligns across 8 bases. CDR3 length: 14 residues. V shed 3 bases, J shed 5 bases, and the junction held 5 bases outside the gene matches. CDR3 DNA sequence: TGTGCCAGCAGTTTGGCAGGGGGCAGTACTGAAGCTTTCTTT. This encodes CASSLAGGSTEAFF.

This clonotype was recorded a few times. CDR3 residues: CASSQGHYEQYF. The DNA of the CDR3 is TGTGCCAGCAGCCAAGGGCATTACGAGCAGTACTTC. V and J are TRBV3-1 and TRBJ2-7, with no clear D. The CDR3 loop spans 12 amino acids. Germline-derived CDR1 and CDR2 are LGHDT and YNNKEL (reference sequence). The germline V and J ends were trimmed by 1 base and 4 bases, with 5 bases remaining between them.

This sequence joins TRBV18 and TRBJ2-7; no definite D call. The CDR3 contains 15 residues. Germline V lookup: CDR1 KGHSH, CDR2 LQKENI. Trimming shortened V by 0 bases and J by 5 bases, and 14 bases separated the two germline ends. CDR3 protein: CASSPPSVPRDEQYF. CDR3 DNA: TGTGCCAGCTCACCACCCAGCGTCCCTCGGGACGAGCAGTACTTC. Full variable domain (outside the CDR3, taken from reference TRBV18 and TRBJ2-7): NAGVMQNPRHLVRRRGQEARLRCSPMKGHSHVYWYRQLPEEGLKFMVYLQKENIIDESGMPKERFSAEFPKEGPSILRIQQVVRGDSAAYFCASSPPSVPRDEQYFGPGTRLTVT.

The CDR3 protein is CSAGRDAEETQYF. CDR3 nucleotide sequence: TGCAGCGCCGGCCGGGACGCCGAAGAGACCCAGTACTTC. V is TRBV29-1 and J is TRBJ2-5, with D perhaps given as TRBD1 or TRBD2 (5 bases each). The CDR3 covers 13 residues. The germline V and J ends were trimmed by 7 bases and 3 bases, with 15 bases remaining between them. Germline CDR1 is SQVTM and CDR2 is ANQGSEA.

There are a few counts of this clonotype. V is TRBV20-1 and J is TRBJ2-1; 7 bases agree with TRBD2. This CDR3 spans 15 amino acids. Trimming took 6 bases from V and 10 from J; bases not matched to a gene: 18. Per germline, CDR1 DFQATT and CDR2 SNEGSKA (reference sequence). Here the CDR3 DNA reads TGCAGTGCCCCAGCGGGAACCGCGGGGCTTGGAGAGCAGTTCTTC. As protein: CSAPAGTAGLGEQFF.

V usage is TRBV20-1 and J usage is TRBJ2-1, with 11 positions matching TRBD2. The CDR3 runs to 15 residues. Germline CDR1 DFQATT, CDR2 SNEGSKA (reference sequence). Unmatched junction bases numbered 9, after V lost 5 bases and J lost 6 bases. The chain's CDR3 is CSAGGSGLAANEQFF. The CDR3 bases are TGCAGTGCTGGGGGCTCGGGACTAGCGGCCAATGAGCAGTTCTTC.

Remarks on this clonotype: Its ends do not fully match the called genes, so a read error is possible. This chain joins TRBV7-9 and TRBJ2-3, with 11 bases matching TRBD2. The CDR3 runs 14 residues. Germline CDR1 is SEHNR and CDR2 is FQNEAQ (reference sequence). CDR3: CASSIAGGPDTQYF. CDR3 DNA sequence: TGTGCCAGCAGCATAGCGGGAGGGCCTGATACGCAGTATTTT.

In this sample, this clonotype turned up many times. The chain couples TRBV2 to TRBJ2-3; TRBD2 matches 8 bases. The CDR3 length is 16 residues. CDR1 and CDR2 (germline): SNHLY, FYNNEI. The trim removed 7 bases at V and 3 bases at J, leaving 12 bases unmatched. CDR3 amino acids: CASTRGGTPVTDTQYF. The CDR3, as DNA: TGTGCCAGCACTCGGGGGGGGACACCTGTAACAGATACGCAGTATTTT.

CDR3 sequence reads: CASSSGTGSQPQHF. For the CDR3, the DNA is TGTGCCAGCAGCTCAGGGACAGGGAGCCAGCCCCAGCATTTT. This chain uses TRBV7-9 with TRBJ1-5; TRBD1 matches at 9 bases. The CDR3 sequence is 14 residues long. The V segment lost 4 bases and the J segment 7 bases; nucleotides outside the gene matches: 5. Per germline, CDR1 SEHNR and CDR2 FQNEAQ (reference sequence).

J is TRBJ1-1 and V is TRBV7-9; D gene ambiguous. The CDR3 sequence is 15 residues long. CDR1 and CDR2 from the germline V gene are SEHNR and FQNEAQ (reference sequence). Trimming shortened V by 4 bases and J by 1 base, and 13 bases separated the two germline ends. CDR3 nucleotide sequence: TGTGCCAGCAGCTCATCCAAGGGTACGAACACTGAAGCTTTCTTT. Its translation: CASSSSKGTNTEAFF.

The sample holds a few counts of this clonotype. V is TRBV3-1 and J is TRBJ1-1, with a tentative D call TRBD1 (6 bases). Trimming removed 4 bases from V and 0 bases from J, with 12 bases in between. This CDR3 spans 15 amino acids. Germline CDR1 reads LGHDT; CDR2 reads YNNKEL (reference sequence). CDR3 nucleotide sequence: TGTGCCAGCAGCCGGAGGGACAACCTGAACACTGAAGCTTTCTTT. Protein product: CASSRRDNLNTEAFF.

This clonotype turned up a few times. A read error may account for a junction end that differs from germline. Here the CDR3 DNA reads TGCAGCCTTCAATCAGGGCAGGGGGTTACTGGAGCTTTCTTT. Protein: CSLQSGQGVTGAFF. This chain joins TRBV29-1 and TRBJ1-1, with 7 positions matching TRBD1. This CDR3 comprises 14 residues. CDR1 SQVTM and CDR2 ANQGSEA come from the germline V gene.

V is TRBV19 and J is TRBJ2-5; D is uncertain. Germline values: CDR1 LNHDA, CDR2 SQIVND (reference sequence). This CDR3 contains 16 residues. Trimming stripped 3 bases from V and 5 bases from J, with 19 bases between. The CDR3 sequence is CASSIGASLNLETQYF. CDR3 sequence (DNA): TGTGCCAGTAGTATCGGAGCGTCACTGAATTTGGAGACCCAGTACTTC.

This clonotype was found a few times. The rearrangement links TRBV6-2 or TRBV6-3 to TRBJ2-1; 13 nucleotides match TRBD2. The CDR3 loop spans 16 amino acids. In germline, CDR1 is MNHEY, CDR2 SVGEGT. J lost 4 bases, V lost 6 bases, and 6 bases had no gene match. The CDR3 bases are TGTGCCAGCAGGTCACTAGCGGGAGGGCCGTACAATGAGCAGTTCTTC. Translating it yields CASRSLAGGPYNEQFF.

This clonotype was seen a handful of times. This chain uses TRBV5-5 with TRBJ2-7; D unresolved. The CDR3 extends over 15 amino acids. Germline V gives CDR1 SGHKS, CDR2 YYEKEE (reference sequence). Trimming removed 6 bases at V and 2 bases at J, with 18 bases between. This CDR3 is CASTPIPGLPYEQYF. The CDR3 DNA is TGTGCCAGCACCCCAATTCCTGGCCTCCCCTACGAGCAGTACTTC. Full variable domain (rest looked up from reference TRBV5-5 and TRBJ2-7): DAGVTQSPTHLIKTRGQQVTLRCSPISGHKSVSWYQQVLGQGPQFIFQYYEKEERGRGNFPDRFSARQFPNYSSELNVNALLLGDSALYLCASTPIPGLPYEQYFGPGTRLTVT.

The chain combines TRBV6-5 with TRBJ1-2; 7 nucleotides line up with TRBD1. This CDR3 has 12 amino acids. The V gene's germline CDR1 is MNHEY and CDR2 SVGAGI. Unmatched junction bases numbered 7, after V lost 7 bases and J lost 8 bases. CDR3 protein: CASTETGTGYTF. The DNA of the CDR3 is TGTGCCAGCACCGAGACAGGGACGGGCTACACCTTC.

This clonotype has a count of ten or more. V usage is TRBV12-3 or TRBV12-4 and J usage is TRBJ1-6; D unclear. V was shortened by 6 bases and J by 0 bases, with 9 bases between the two germline ends. The CDR3 is 15 residues long. DNA for the CDR3: TGTGCCAGCAGCCGGGTGGGCTCCTATAATTCACCCCTCCACTTT. Translated: CASSRVGSYNSPLHF.

This clonotype was detected a few times. The chain combines TRBV12-3 or TRBV12-4 with TRBJ1-2, with D perhaps matching TRBD1 (6 bases). The CDR3 runs 13 residues. V lost 3 bases and J 8 bases, leaving 13 bases between the germline ends. CDR3 residues: CASSFSGAGGYTF. CDR3 in DNA: TGTGCCAGCAGTTTCTCGGGGGCCGGGGGCTACACCTTC.

V usage is TRBV20-1 and J usage is TRBJ2-3; D is unresolved. This CDR3 is built from 10 residues. CDR1 is DFQATT and CDR2 is SNEGSKA in the germline V gene (reference sequence). The DNA for the CDR3 is TGCAGCCATGGACCAACTACGCAGTATTTT. Its translation: CSHGPTTQYF.

This clonotype was detected many times. The CDR3 spells CASSLVVETQYF. The CDR3 bases are TGTGCCAGCAGCTTGGTAGTAGAGACCCAGTACTTC. V usage is TRBV7-2 and J usage is TRBJ2-5; no clear D gene. With 3 bases removed from V and 4 bases from J, the gap between germline ends came to 6 bases. Per the germline V gene, CDR1 is SGHTA and CDR2 is FQGNSA. This CDR3 comprises 12 residues.

This clonotype was seen a few times. V is TRBV29-1 and J is TRBJ1-1, with D possibly matching TRBD1 (6 bases). Deletions cut 4 bases from V and 8 bases from J, with 14 bases between. The CDR3 extends over 12 amino acids. Germline values: CDR1 SQVTM, CDR2 ANQGSEA. The CDR3 loop reads CSVGQGQIEAFF. The CDR3 bases are TGCAGCGTTGGCCAAGGACAGATAGAAGCTTTCTTT. The full variable domain, in which reference TRBV29-1 and TRBJ1-1 provide the parts outside the CDR3, is SAVISQKPSRDICQRGTSLTIQCQVDSQVTMMFWYRQQPGQSLTLIATANQGSEATYESGFVIDKFPISRPNLTFSTLTVSNMSPEDSSIYLCSVGQGQIEAFFGQGTRLTVV.

This clonotype was seen a few times. This chain connects TRBV12-3 or TRBV12-4 to TRBJ2-1; D possibly corresponds to TRBD1 (8 bases). The CDR3 contains 16 residues. Trimming removed 6 bases from V and 0 bases from J, with 15 bases in between. CDR3 in DNA: TGTGCCAGCAGGGGGGGGACAGGAAGCTCCTACAATGAGCAGTTCTTC. Protein product: CASRGGTGSSYNEQFF.

The gene calls are TRBV11-2 and TRBJ2-3; 9 bases fit TRBD2. V was clipped by 5 bases and J by 4 bases; unmatched bases: 4. Germline CDR1 reads SGHAT; CDR2 reads FQNNGV. The CDR3 covers 14 residues. The CDR3 region has the DNA TGTGCCAGCAGCCAGAGCGGGGGGCCAGATACGCAGTATTTT. Protein: CASSQSGGPDTQYF.